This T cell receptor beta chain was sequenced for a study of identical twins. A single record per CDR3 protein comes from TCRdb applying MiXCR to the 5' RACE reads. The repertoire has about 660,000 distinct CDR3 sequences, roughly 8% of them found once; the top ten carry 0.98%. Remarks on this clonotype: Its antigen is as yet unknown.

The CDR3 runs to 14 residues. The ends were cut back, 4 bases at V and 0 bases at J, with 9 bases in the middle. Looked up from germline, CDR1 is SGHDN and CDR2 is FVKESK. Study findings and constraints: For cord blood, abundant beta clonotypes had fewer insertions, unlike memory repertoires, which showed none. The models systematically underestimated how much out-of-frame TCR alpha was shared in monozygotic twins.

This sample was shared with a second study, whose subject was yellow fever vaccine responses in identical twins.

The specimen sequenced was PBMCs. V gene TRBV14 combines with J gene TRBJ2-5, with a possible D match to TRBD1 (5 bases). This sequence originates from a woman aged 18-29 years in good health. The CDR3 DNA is TGTGCCAGCAGCCGACAGCGCTACCAAGAGACCCAGTACTTC. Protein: CASSRQRYQETQYF.